This TCR beta chain was profiled in a study of OX40 agonist ivuxolimab in advanced cancers. Looking at the study overall: The eligibility criteria allowed prior anti-PD-1, anti-PD-L1 or anti-CTLA-4 therapy, and 40% had some.

Libraries were prepared by immunoSEQ multiplex PCR; TCRdb keeps only in-frame clonotypes and omits some of them. This table has 80,000 to 100,000 clones, roughly 87% appearing once. V lost 7 bases and J 7 bases, leaving 11 bases between the germline ends. The CDR3 is made up of 12 amino acids. Germline CDR1 and CDR2: MRHNA and SNTAGT. The sequence was obtained from an adult with an advanced solid tumor such as melanoma, head and neck, liver or kidney cancer. The specimen was CD4+ or CD8+ T cells sorted from blood, collected in a trial of the OX40 agonist ivuxolimab. The chain joins TRBV6-4 to TRBJ2-1, with a tentative D call TRBD1 (5 bases). CDR3 in amino acids: CASKGAGNEQFF. CDR3 in DNA: TGTGCCAGCAAAGGGGCAGGGAATGAGCAGTTCTTC.